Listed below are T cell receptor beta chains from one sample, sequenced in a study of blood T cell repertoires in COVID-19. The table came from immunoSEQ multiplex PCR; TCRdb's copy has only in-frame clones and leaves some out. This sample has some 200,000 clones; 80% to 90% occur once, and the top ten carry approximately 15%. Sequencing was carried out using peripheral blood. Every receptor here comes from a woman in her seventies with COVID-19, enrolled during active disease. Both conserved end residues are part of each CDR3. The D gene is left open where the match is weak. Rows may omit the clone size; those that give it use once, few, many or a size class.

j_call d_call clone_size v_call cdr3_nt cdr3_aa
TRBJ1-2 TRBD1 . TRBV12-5 TGTGCTAGTGGTAGCACAGGGGTTGGCTACACCTTC CASGSTGVGYTF
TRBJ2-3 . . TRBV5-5 TGTGCCAGCAGCTTCACGGCGGTAGATACGCAGTATTTT CASSFTAVDTQYF
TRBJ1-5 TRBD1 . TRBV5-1 TGCGCCAGCAGCTACACAGGGGATCAGCCCCAGCATTTT CASSYTGDQPQHF
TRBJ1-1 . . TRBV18 TGTGCCAGCTCACCGATAGCGGTAATCAACACTGAAGCTTTCTTT CASSPIAVINTEAFF
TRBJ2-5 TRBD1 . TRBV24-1 TGTGCCACCAGTCGCGGGACAGGGATAGGCCAAGAGACCCAGTACTTC CATSRGTGIGQETQYF
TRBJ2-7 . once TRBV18 TGTGCCAGCTCGGGGGGACAGTACGAGCAGTACTTC CASSGGQYEQYF
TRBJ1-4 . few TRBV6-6 TGTGCCAGCAGTCGGACAACGACTAATGAAAAACTGTTTTTT CASSRTTTNEKLFF
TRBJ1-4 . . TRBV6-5 TGTGCCAGCAGTTACTCGGGCAGTAGAGGGGAAAAACTGTTTTTT CASSYSGSRGEKLFF
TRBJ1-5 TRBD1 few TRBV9 TGTGCCAGCAGCGTAGAGGGGGCGAGCGATCAGCCCCAGCATTTT CASSVEGASDQPQHF
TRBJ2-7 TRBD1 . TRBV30 TGTGCCTGGAGTGTACGGACAGGGTCTGTCGAGCAGTACTTC CAWSVRTGSVEQYF
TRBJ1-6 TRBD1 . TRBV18 TGTGCCAGCTCCCCGACAGGGGCCCAATCACCCCTCCACTTT CASSPTGAQSPLHF
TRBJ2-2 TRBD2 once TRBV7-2 TGTGCCAGCAGCTCCGGACTAGCGGGAGTAACCGGGGAGCTGTTTTTT CASSSGLAGVTGELFF
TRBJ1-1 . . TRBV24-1 TGTGCCACCAGGGGCACCTTGAACACTGAAGCTTTCTTT CATRGTLNTEAFF
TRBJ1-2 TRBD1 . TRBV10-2 TGCGCCAGCAGACGGGACAGGACGGATGGCTACACCTTC CASRRDRTDGYTF
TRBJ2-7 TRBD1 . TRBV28 TGTGCCAGCAGCATTCCGGGACAGGGAAACTCCGAGCAGTACTTC CASSIPGQGNSEQYF
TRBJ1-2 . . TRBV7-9 TGTGCCAGCAGCTTAGGTTGGGGCGACTATGGCTACACCTTC CASSLGWGDYGYTF
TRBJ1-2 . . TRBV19 TGTGCCAGTAGTATAGACAAATACAGGGTGGATGGCTACACCTTC CASSIDKYRVDGYTF
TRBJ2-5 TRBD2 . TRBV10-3 TGTGCCACCGGGGGAGGGACCGAAGAGACCCAGTACTTC CATGGGTEETQYF
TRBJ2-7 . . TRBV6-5 TGTGCCAGCAGGCGCGACGGGGGCTACGAGCAGTACTTC CASRRDGGYEQYF
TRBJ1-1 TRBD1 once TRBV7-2 TGTGCCAGCAGCTTAGGGGACAGTGAAGCTTTCTTT CASSLGDSEAFF
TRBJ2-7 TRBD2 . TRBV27 TGTGCCAGCAGTTTGTCAGCGGGGGCGTACGAGCAGTACTTC CASSLSAGAYEQYF
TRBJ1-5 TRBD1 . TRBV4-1 TGCGCCAGCAGCCAAAAAGGACAGGATGGAGGCAATCAGCCCCAGCATTTT CASSQKGQDGGNQPQHF
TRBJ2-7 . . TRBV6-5 TGTGCCATCTCGACATACGGGACACCACAGGATGTGTACTTC CAISTYGTPQDVYF
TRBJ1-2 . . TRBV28 TGTGCCAGCAGTTCCCCCGGGGGAAATAACTATGGCTACACCTTC CASSSPGGNNYGYTF
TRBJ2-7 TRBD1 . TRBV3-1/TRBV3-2 TGTGCCAGCGGTGGGACAGGGCTGCTCGAGCAGTACTTC CASGGTGLLEQYF
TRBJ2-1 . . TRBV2 TGTGCCGGCTCAACCGACGGAGGAACCTACAATGAGCAGTTCTTC CAGSTDGGTYNEQFF
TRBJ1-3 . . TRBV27 TGTGCCAGCAGTTTATTCGGTTTCTCTGGAAACACCATATATTTT CASSLFGFSGNTIYF
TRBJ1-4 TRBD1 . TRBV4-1 TGCGCCAGCAGCCGGACAGGGGGGAATGAAAAACTGTTTTTT CASSRTGGNEKLFF
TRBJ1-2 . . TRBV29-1 TGCAGCGTTGGGACCCAGGGGCGAGGCTACACCTTC CSVGTQGRGYTF
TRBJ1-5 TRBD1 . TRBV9 TGTGCCAGCAACAGGGGCACCGGCAATCAGCCCCAGCATTTT CASNRGTGNQPQHF
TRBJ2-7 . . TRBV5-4 TGTGCCAGCAGCGCTCAGGGGGGCGGCTCCTACGAGCAGTACTTC CASSAQGGGSYEQYF
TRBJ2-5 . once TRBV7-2 TGTGCCAGCAGCTTAGCGGCGGGGGCCCAAGAGACCCAGTACTTC CASSLAAGAQETQYF
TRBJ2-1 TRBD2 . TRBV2 TGTGCCTGTCGGGGGAGCGGGGGTATATACAATGAGCAGTTCTTC CACRGSGGIYNEQFF
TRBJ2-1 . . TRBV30 TGTGCCTGGAACGGCGGGACCTCCTACAATGAGCAGTTCTTC CAWNGGTSYNEQFF
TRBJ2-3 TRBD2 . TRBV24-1 TGTGCCACCAGTGATCCAGGGACTAGCGGGGGGGCAGATACGCAGTATTTT CATSDPGTSGGADTQYF
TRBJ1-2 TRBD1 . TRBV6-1 TGTGCCAGCAGTGATCACGGACAGGGAAAACACTATGGCTACACCTTC CASSDHGQGKHYGYTF
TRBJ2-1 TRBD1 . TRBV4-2 TGTGCCAGCAGCCCCCGGACAGGGGGCCTCGATGAGCAGTTCTTC CASSPRTGGLDEQFF
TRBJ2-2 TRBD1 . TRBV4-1 TGCGCCAGCAGCCGGCGACAGGGGGATCTTACCGGGGAGCTGTTTTTT CASSRRQGDLTGELFF
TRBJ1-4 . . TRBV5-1 TGCGCCAGCAGCTTGGGGGGGCTGGGTGAAAAACTGTTTTTT CASSLGGLGEKLFF
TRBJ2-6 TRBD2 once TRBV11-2 TGTGCCAGCAGCTCGGGGGGTACTGGGGCCAACGTCCTGACTTTC CASSSGGTGANVLTF
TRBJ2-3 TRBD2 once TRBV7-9 TGTGCCAGCAGTTCGGATCTAGCGGGAGATCATGATACGCAGTATTTT CASSSDLAGDHDTQYF
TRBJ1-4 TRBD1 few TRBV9 TGTGCCAGCAGCGTAGCTCTTGGACAGGGGGCGCTGGCTAATGAAAAACTGTTTTTT CASSVALGQGALANEKLFF
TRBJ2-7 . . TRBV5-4 TGTGCCAGCAGCAACCGAGGACTTAGGCCCTACGAGCAGTACTTC CASSNRGLRPYEQYF
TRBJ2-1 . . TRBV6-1 TGTGCCAGCAGTGAACTCTTCGGACGGGGGCAGTTCTTC CASSELFGRGQFF